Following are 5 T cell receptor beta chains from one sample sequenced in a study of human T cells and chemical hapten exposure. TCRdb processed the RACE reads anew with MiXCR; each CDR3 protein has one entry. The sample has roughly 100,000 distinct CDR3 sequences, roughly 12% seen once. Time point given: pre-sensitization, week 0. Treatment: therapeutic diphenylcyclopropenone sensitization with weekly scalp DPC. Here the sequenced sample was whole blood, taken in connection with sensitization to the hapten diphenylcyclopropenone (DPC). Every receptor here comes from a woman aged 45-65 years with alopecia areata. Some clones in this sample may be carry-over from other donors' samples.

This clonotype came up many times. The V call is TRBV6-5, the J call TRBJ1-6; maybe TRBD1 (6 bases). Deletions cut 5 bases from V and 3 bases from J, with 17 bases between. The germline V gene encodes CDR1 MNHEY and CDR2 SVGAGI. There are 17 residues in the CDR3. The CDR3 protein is CASSLNSGGIYNSPLHF. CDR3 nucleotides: TGTGCCAGCAGTCTTAATTCGGGGGGCATCTATAATTCACCCCTCCACTTT.

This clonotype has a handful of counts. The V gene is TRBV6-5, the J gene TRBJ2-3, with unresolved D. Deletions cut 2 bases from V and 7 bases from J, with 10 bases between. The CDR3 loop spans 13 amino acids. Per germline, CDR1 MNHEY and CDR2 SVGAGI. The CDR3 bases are TGTGCCAGCAGTTACAGACCCACGAATACGCAGTATTTT. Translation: CASSYRPTNTQYF.

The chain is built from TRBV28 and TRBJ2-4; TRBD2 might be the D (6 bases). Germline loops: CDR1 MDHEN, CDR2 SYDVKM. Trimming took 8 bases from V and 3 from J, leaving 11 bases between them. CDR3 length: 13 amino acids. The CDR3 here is CASLSGVKNIQYF. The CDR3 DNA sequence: TGTGCCAGCCTCTCGGGGGTCAAAAACATTCAGTACTTC.

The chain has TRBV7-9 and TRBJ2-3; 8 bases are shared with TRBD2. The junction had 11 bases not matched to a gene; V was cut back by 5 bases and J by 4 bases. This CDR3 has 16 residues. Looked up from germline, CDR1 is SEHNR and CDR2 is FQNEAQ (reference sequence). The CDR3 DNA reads TGTGCCAGCAGCCCCCTGGATAGCGGGGCGCCAGATACGCAGTATTTT. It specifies CASSPLDSGAPDTQYF.

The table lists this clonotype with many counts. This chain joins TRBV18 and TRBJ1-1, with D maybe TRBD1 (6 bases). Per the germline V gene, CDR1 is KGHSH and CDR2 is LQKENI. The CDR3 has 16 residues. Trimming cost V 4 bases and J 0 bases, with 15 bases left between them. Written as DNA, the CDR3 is TGTGCCAGCTCACGAGGGAACAGGGACATGAACACTGAAGCTTTCTTT. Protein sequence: CASSRGNRDMNTEAFF.